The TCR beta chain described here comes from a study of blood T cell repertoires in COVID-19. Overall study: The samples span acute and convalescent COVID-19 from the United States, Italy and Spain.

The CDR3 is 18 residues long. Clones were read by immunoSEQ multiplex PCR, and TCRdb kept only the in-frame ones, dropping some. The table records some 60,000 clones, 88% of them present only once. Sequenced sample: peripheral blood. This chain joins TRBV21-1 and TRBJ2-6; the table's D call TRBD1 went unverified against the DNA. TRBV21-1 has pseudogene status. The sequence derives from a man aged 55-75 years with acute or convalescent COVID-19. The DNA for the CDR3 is TGTGCCAGCAGCTTGGCCGACAGGGGGCGGGCTGGGGCCAACGTCCTGACTTTC. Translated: CASSLADRGRAGANVLTF.